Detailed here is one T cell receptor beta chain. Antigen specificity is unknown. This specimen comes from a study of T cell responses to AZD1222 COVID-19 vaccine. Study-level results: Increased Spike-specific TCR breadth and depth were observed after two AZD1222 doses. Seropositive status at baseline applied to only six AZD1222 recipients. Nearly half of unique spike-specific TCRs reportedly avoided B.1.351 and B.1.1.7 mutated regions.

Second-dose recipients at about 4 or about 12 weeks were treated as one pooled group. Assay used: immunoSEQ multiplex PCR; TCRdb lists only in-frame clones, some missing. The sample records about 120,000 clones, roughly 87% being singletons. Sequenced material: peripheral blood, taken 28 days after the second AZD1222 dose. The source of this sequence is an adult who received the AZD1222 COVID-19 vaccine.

The CDR3 DNA is TGTGCCAGCAGCCCAACCACAGGGGCTGGAAACACCATATATTTT. Translating it yields CASSPTTGAGNTIYF. This chain connects TRBV9 to TRBJ1-3, with 7 bases fitting TRBD1. In germline, CDR1 is SGDLS, CDR2 YYNGEE. This CDR3 comprises 15 residues. The J segment lost 2 bases and the V segment lost 4 bases, leaving 6 bases of the junction unmatched. The full variable domain, with the rest looked up from reference TRBV9 and TRBJ1-3, is DSGVTQTPKHLITATGQRVTLRCSPRSGDLSVYWYQQSLDQGLQFLIQYYNGEERAKGNILERFSAQQFPDLHSELNLSSLELGDSALYFCASSPTTGAGNTIYFGEGSWLTVV.